The 21 T cell receptor beta chains below were found in one sample sequenced in a study of CD8 T cells in ankylosing spondylitis. TCRdb processed the 5' RACE reads anew with MiXCR; each CDR3 protein has one entry. This table has 500,000 to 550,000 distinct CDR3 sequences, 12% appearing once. Findings and limits, study-wide: A TCR beta motif made of about 8 highly homologous variants seemed typical of ankylosing spondylitis blood.

Their antigen targets remain unknown. The sample consisted of blood, either unsorted or a sorted T cell fraction (not recorded which). Receptors were obtained from a male donor with ankylosing spondylitis.

The table lists this clonotype with many counts. The chain combines TRBV7-2 with TRBJ1-1; D might be TRBD1 (6 bases). CDR3 length: 14 amino acids. Germline V CDR1 and CDR2: SGHTA, FQGNSA. Trimming removed 8 bases from V and 3 bases from J, with 16 bases in between. The CDR3 DNA is TGTGCCAGCTCTCGAGGAGGGGGTGACACTGAAGCTTTCTTT. Its protein product is CASSRGGGDTEAFF.

This clonotype was picked up a small number of times. This rearrangement joins TRBV18 to TRBJ2-2, with a possible D match to TRBD2 (6 bases). The V and J ends lost 0 bases and 7 bases respectively, with 12 bases between them. The CDR3 consists of 15 residues. The germline gives CDR1 KGHSH, CDR2 LQKENI. The CDR3: CASSPPRGTDGELFF. The CDR3 DNA reads as TGTGCCAGCTCACCACCACGGGGGACTGACGGGGAGCTGTTTTTT.

This clonotype was seen at least ten times. V usage is TRBV12-3 or TRBV12-4 and J usage is TRBJ1-1, with 8 bases identical to TRBD1. After removal of 5 bases from V and 1 base from J, the junction contained 6 bases not matched to a gene. The CDR3 spans 15 residues. The CDR3 protein is CASSIRTGRNTEAFF. The CDR3 nucleotides are TGTGCCAGCAGTATTCGGACAGGGAGGAACACTGAAGCTTTCTTT.

The V and J genes are TRBV7-9 and TRBJ2-3; 7 bases map to TRBD2. This CDR3 is 16 amino acids long. V gave up 2 bases and J gave up 2 bases; unmatched junction bases: 7. The germline V gene has CDR1 SEHNR and CDR2 FQNEAQ (reference sequence). The CDR3 DNA reads TGTGCCAGCAGCTTATTGGCTAGCGGAAACACAGATACGCAGTATTTT. Protein: CASSLLASGNTDTQYF.

The rearrangement links TRBV20-1 to TRBJ2-3, with D tentatively TRBD2 (5 bases). Germline V gives CDR1 DFQATT, CDR2 SNEGSKA (reference sequence). With 5 bases removed from V and 4 bases from J, the gap between germline ends came to 28 bases. The CDR3 contains 18 residues. This CDR3 is CSAPRFGGSWEKPDTQYF. In DNA, the CDR3 is TGCAGTGCTCCTAGATTTGGTGGCTCGTGGGAGAAACCAGATACGCAGTATTTT.

V and J are TRBV6-5 and TRBJ1-1; tentative D call: TRBD1 (5 bases). This CDR3 has 15 amino acids. V was trimmed by 0 bases and J by 5 bases, leaving 13 bases between them. CDR1 is MNHEY, CDR2 SVGAGI, per germline. The CDR3 DNA follows: TGTGCCAGCAGTTACTCGTCGGGGGAGAAAACTGAAGCTTTCTTT. Its protein is CASSYSSGEKTEAFF.

The V and J genes are TRBV20-1 and TRBJ1-5; 8 bases line up with TRBD1. The CDR3 is made up of 16 amino acids. After removal of 0 bases from V and 4 bases from J, the junction contained 8 bases not matched to a gene. In germline, CDR1 is DFQATT, CDR2 SNEGSKA (reference sequence). CDR3 nucleotide sequence: TGCAGTGCTAGAGATCTAGGCAGGGGGCTAAATCAGCCCCAGCATTTT. This gives the protein CSARDLGRGLNQPQHF.

This clonotype was picked up a small number of times. The chain couples TRBV19 to TRBJ2-6; 10 bases are shared with TRBD1. CDR1 and CDR2 from the germline V gene are LNHDA and SQIVND (reference sequence). This CDR3 has 18 residues. V shed 5 bases and J 0 bases; nucleotides not matched to a gene: 7. The CDR3 region has the DNA TGTGCCAGTAGTCCGATCGACAGGGGGCTCTCTGGGGCCAACGTCCTGACTTTC. Translation: CASSPIDRGLSGANVLTF.

The rearrangement links TRBV20-1 to TRBJ2-7; 16 positions match TRBD2. This CDR3 comprises 18 residues. The J segment lost 5 bases and the V segment lost 1 base, leaving 11 bases of the junction unmatched. CDR1 is DFQATT and CDR2 is SNEGSKA in the germline V gene (reference sequence). CDR3: CSARASGLAGGPGNEQYF. CDR3 bases: TGCAGTGCTAGAGCCTCGGGACTAGCGGGAGGGCCCGGTAACGAGCAGTACTTC.

CDR3 in amino acids: CASSLVKGPSGLQETQYF. CDR3 nucleotide sequence: TGTGCCAGCAGCTTAGTTAAGGGGCCTAGCGGACTGCAAGAGACCCAGTACTTC. This chain uses TRBV11-1 with TRBJ2-5; 7 bases align to TRBD2. Germline V gene sequence: CDR1 SGHAT, CDR2 FQDESV (reference sequence). The J segment lost 2 bases and the V segment lost 1 base, leaving 13 bases of the junction unmatched. The CDR3 totals 18 residues.

This clonotype was observed a handful of times. The V gene is TRBV5-1, the J gene TRBJ2-3; D perhaps matches TRBD1 (6 bases). The CDR3 runs 13 residues. Germline V gene sequence: CDR1 SGHRS, CDR2 YFSETQ. The V and J ends lost 8 bases and 1 base respectively, with 11 bases between them. CDR3 amino acids: CASRQAGTDTQYF. Here the CDR3 DNA reads TGCGCCAGTCGACAGGCGGGCACAGATACGCAGTATTTT.

This clonotype appeared a few times. The chain joins TRBV4-2 to TRBJ2-5; 9 nucleotides match TRBD2. J gave up 5 bases and V 1 base, and 14 bases lay outside the gene matches. Germline CDR1 reads LGHNA; CDR2 reads YNFKEQ. The CDR3 totals 18 residues. The CDR3, as DNA: TGTGCCAGCAGCCAAGTGACTAGCGGAGGCCCAAAGGATGAGACCCAGTACTTC. Its protein product is CASSQVTSGGPKDETQYF.

V is TRBV2 and J is TRBJ2-7; D is possibly TRBD1 (5 bases). This CDR3 is 13 amino acids long. Trimming stripped 4 bases from V and 2 bases from J, with 9 bases between. Germline values: CDR1 SNHLY, CDR2 FYNNEI. In DNA, the CDR3 is TGTGCCAGCAGTGTAGGCAGGGCCTACGAGCAGTACGTC. Translating gives CASSVGRAYEQYV.

V gene TRBV6-1 combines with J gene TRBJ1-5, with D possibly being TRBD1 (5 bases). This CDR3 contains 15 residues. Trimming took 3 bases from V and 5 from J, leaving 14 bases between them. Germline V gene data show CDR1 as MNHNS and CDR2 as SASEGT. CDR3 nucleotides: TGTGCCAGCAGTGAGGGTCGGGGGAAGTATCAGCCCCAGCATTTT. It codes for CASSEGRGKYQPQHF.

This clonotype has more than one count but fewer than ten. This sequence joins TRBV2 and TRBJ1-5; 9 bases fit TRBD1. V was pared by 6 bases and J by 0 bases, with 12 bases of the junction left unmatched. Germline loops: CDR1 SNHLY, CDR2 FYNNEI. This CDR3 region has 18 residues. The CDR3 protein is CASRIPGQGEYSNQPQHF. The CDR3 DNA sequence: TGTGCCAGCAGGATCCCGGGACAGGGTGAATATAGCAATCAGCCCCAGCATTTT.

The chain is built from TRBV14 and TRBJ2-1, with D perhaps TRBD1 or TRBD2 (5 bases each). Trimming took off 0 bases at V and 2 bases at J, with 14 bases between the two ends. Germline CDR1 is SGHDN and CDR2 is FVKESK. This CDR3 region has 17 residues. The CDR3 nucleotides read TGTGCCAGCAGCCAAGATCCGGGGCAACCCCCCTACAATGAGCAGTTCTTC. Protein sequence: CASSQDPGQPPYNEQFF.

This clonotype was picked up a small number of times. This chain joins TRBV20-1 and TRBJ2-3; D ambiguous. The CDR3 extends over 12 amino acids. V dropped 5 bases and J dropped 0 bases, with 6 bases sitting between them. The germline V gene encodes CDR1 DFQATT and CDR2 SNEGSKA (reference sequence). CDR3 amino acids: CSAPPSTDTQYF. The CDR3 region has the DNA TGCAGTGCTCCCCCAAGCACAGATACGCAGTATTTT.

This clonotype was recorded many times. CDR3 sequence: CASSLGVGEKLFF. The DNA for the CDR3 is TGCGCCAGCAGCTTGGGCGTCGGAGAAAAACTGTTTTTT. The genes are TRBV5-1 and TRBJ1-4; D unclear. The CDR3 has 13 residues. Trimming shortened V by 0 bases and J by 8 bases, and 8 bases separated the two germline ends. The germline V gene encodes CDR1 SGHRS and CDR2 YFSETQ.

This clonotype was detected only a few times. The chain couples TRBV20-1 to TRBJ2-1; no firm D call. V lost 5 bases to trimming and J lost 7 bases, with 12 bases between them. Germline-derived CDR1 and CDR2 are DFQATT and SNEGSKA (reference sequence). This CDR3 spans 12 amino acids. CDR3 nucleotides: TGCAGTGCTGGATTAACGGTGAATGAGCAGTTCTTC. As protein: CSAGLTVNEQFF.

CDR3 loop: CASSRDLRLNEKLFF. Written as DNA, the CDR3 is TGTGCCAGCAGCCGCGATTTGCGGTTGAATGAAAAACTGTTTTTT. V gene TRBV11-2 combines with J gene TRBJ1-4; D gene unclear. Germline CDR1 and CDR2: SGHAT and FQNNGV. V dropped 5 bases and J dropped 5 bases, with 15 bases sitting between them. This CDR3 has 15 residues.

V gene TRBV12-3 or TRBV12-4 combines with J gene TRBJ2-7; 8 bases align to TRBD2. CDR3 length: 15 residues. The V gene end was trimmed by 5 bases and the J gene end by 0 bases; junction bases not matched to a gene: 6. The DNA for the CDR3 is TGTGCCAGCAGTCAACTAGCGGAGAGCTCCTACGAGCAGTACTTC. Its protein is CASSQLAESSYEQYF.